These T cell receptor beta chains were read from a single sample in a study of early T cells in non-severe SARS-CoV-2 infection. TCRdb reanalysed the 5' RACE reads using MiXCR and keeps one entry per CDR3 protein. Of 75,000 to 80,000 distinct CDR3 sequences listed, over 9% are singletons. The input for sequencing was whole blood, taken at baseline. Receptors were obtained from an adult who was a healthcare worker with PCR-confirmed SARS-CoV-2 infection or an uninfected control (not recorded which). Both conserved end residues are part of each CDR3. D genes are given only for firm matches. Rows give clone size only sometimes, using once, few, many, or a class for an expanded clone.

V	D	size	J	DNA	CDR3
TRBV6-5	NA	NA	TRBJ2-5	TGTGCCAGCAGTTACTGGGGTGAAAAGGATACCCAGTACTTC	CASSYWGEKDTQYF
TRBV4-1	NA	few	TRBJ2-5	TGCGCCAGCAGCCCGAAATCATACCAAGAGACCCAGTACTTC	CASSPKSYQETQYF
TRBV25-1	NA	NA	TRBJ1-2	TGTGCCAGCAGTGAAGGCGGCAGGGAAAACTATGGCTACACCTTC	CASSEGGRENYGYTF
TRBV9	NA	few	TRBJ1-6	TGTGCCAGCAGCCGGGGAAATAATTCACCCCTCCACTTT	CASSRGNNSPLHF
TRBV7-9	TRBD1	NA	TRBJ2-2	TGTGCCAGCTCTAGGGGACAGGGGTCGTTTTTGGCGAACACCGGGGAGCTGTTTTTT	CASSRGQGSFLANTGELFF
TRBV5-4	TRBD1	few	TRBJ1-2	TGTGCCAGCAGGCCCGGGACAGGAAACGGCTACACCTTC	CASRPGTGNGYTF
TRBV15	NA	few	TRBJ1-1	TGTGCCACCAGCAGACCAGGACCCGTCACTGAAGCTTTCTTT	CATSRPGPVTEAFF
TRBV10-3	NA	few	TRBJ2-1	TGTGCCTTCCGTAGCGGCAATGAGCAGTTCTTC	CAFRSGNEQFF
TRBV7-7	NA	NA	TRBJ2-3	TGTGCCGGCAGCTTAGGGCAGGGGCCAGATACGCAGTATTTT	CAGSLGQGPDTQYF
TRBV11-2	TRBD1	few	TRBJ2-3	TGTGCCAGCAGCTTATGGGGGACAGAAAGCACAGATACGCAGTATTTT	CASSLWGTESTDTQYF
TRBV5-1	NA	NA	TRBJ2-4	TGCGCCAGCAGCACGGACGGGCCCAGCGTTGTTCAGTACTTC	CASSTDGPSVVQYF
TRBV5-1	NA	NA	TRBJ2-5	TGCGCCAGCAGCTTGGTTAGCATCCAAGAGACCCAGTACTTC	CASSLVSIQETQYF
TRBV12-5	NA	few	TRBJ2-1	TGTGCTAGCGGGGGAGTCAACAATGAGCAGTTCTTC	CASGGVNNEQFF
TRBV29-1	NA	few	TRBJ2-7	TGCAGCGTTGGATCCGGGCTAACCTACGAGCAGTACTTC	CSVGSGLTYEQYF
TRBV2	NA	few	TRBJ1-1	TGTGCCAGCAGGAAGAAACCTAACACTGAAGCTTTCTTT	CASRKKPNTEAFF
TRBV2	NA	many	TRBJ2-3	TGTGCCAGCAGTACTCTCGCCGGGACAGATACGCAGTATTTT	CASSTLAGTDTQYF
TRBV7-3	TRBD1	once	TRBJ2-3	TGTGCCAGCAGCTTAACTGGACAGGGACAGGCAGATACGCAGTATTTT	CASSLTGQGQADTQYF
TRBV3-1	NA	NA	TRBJ1-1	TGTGCCAGCAGCCAAGGGACAAGTACGGCCACTGAAGCTTTCTTT	CASSQGTSTATEAFF
TRBV29-1	TRBD1	NA	TRBJ2-4	TGCAGCGTTGAAAAAACAGGGGTAGCCAAAAACATTCAGTACTTC	CSVEKTGVAKNIQYF
TRBV20-1	NA	many	TRBJ2-4	TGCAGTGCTAGCCGGCGCGGGGACCGAAACATTCAGTACTTC	CSASRRGDRNIQYF
TRBV30	NA	many	TRBJ1-1	TGTGCCTGGAGTGTCCCTAGGCAGATGAACACTGAAGCTTTCTTT	CAWSVPRQMNTEAFF
TRBV7-6	NA	NA	TRBJ1-4	TGTGCCAGCAGCTTGTCACTAATCGTTAATGAAAAACTGTTTTTT	CASSLSLIVNEKLFF
TRBV6-5	TRBD2	few	TRBJ2-4	TGTGCCAGCAGTCCAGGACTAGCGGGGGGGTTAGACAAAAACATTCAGTACTTC	CASSPGLAGGLDKNIQYF
TRBV19	NA	few	TRBJ2-6	TGTGCCAGTAGTATTTTCAGTCCTGGGGCCAACGTCCTGACTTTC	CASSIFSPGANVLTF
TRBV7-9	NA	NA	TRBJ1-5	TGTGCCAGCAGCTTGCGGGGGGATCAGCCCCAGCATTTT	CASSLRGDQPQHF
TRBV20-1	NA	NA	TRBJ1-4	TGCAGTGTGGTGGGACACAAGGGTGAAAAACTGTTTTTT	CSVVGHKGEKLFF
TRBV7-9	TRBD1	NA	TRBJ1-6	TGTGCCAGCAGTTTACTTACAGGGGGCGTTTCACCCCTCCACTTT	CASSLLTGGVSPLHF
TRBV6-2/TRBV6-3	NA	many	TRBJ2-1	TGTGCCAGCAGTTACTCCGAAAGAAATGAGCAGTTCTTC	CASSYSERNEQFF